This T cell receptor (beta chain) came from a study of shared clonotypes between healthy human individuals. Germline V CDR1 and CDR2: SGHDN, FVKESK. V was clipped by 3 bases and J by 3 bases; unmatched bases: 15. The CDR3 is made up of 19 amino acids. This clone has more than one count but fewer than ten. The assay was immunoSEQ multiplex PCR, and TCRdb's table has in-frame clones only and misses some. This sample carries approximately 320,000 clones, about 74% of them seen once, and the ten largest clones take about 9.4%. The chain carries TRBV14 and TRBJ2-1, with TRBD2 matching over 9 bases. The specimen was memory CD4+ T cells sorted from blood. Subset defined: CD45RA-negative fraction. This TCR came from a man under 40 in good health. The CDR3 loop reads CASSHRVGLSGRNYNEQFF. DNA for the CDR3: TGTGCCAGCAGCCATAGAGTCGGACTGAGCGGGAGGAACTACAATGAGCAGTTCTTC.